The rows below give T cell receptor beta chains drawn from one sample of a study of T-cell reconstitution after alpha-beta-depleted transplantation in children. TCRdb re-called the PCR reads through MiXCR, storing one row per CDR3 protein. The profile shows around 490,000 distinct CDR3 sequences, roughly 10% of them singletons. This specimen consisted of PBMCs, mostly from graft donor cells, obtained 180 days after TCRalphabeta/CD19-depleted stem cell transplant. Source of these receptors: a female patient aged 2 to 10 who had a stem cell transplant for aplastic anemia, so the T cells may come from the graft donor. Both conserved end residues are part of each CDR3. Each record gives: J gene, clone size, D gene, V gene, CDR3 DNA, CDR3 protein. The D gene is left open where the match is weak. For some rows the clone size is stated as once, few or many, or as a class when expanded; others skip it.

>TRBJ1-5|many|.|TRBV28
TGTGCCAGCAGTCACCCCAGGTCCCGAGGCAATCAGCCCCAGCATTTT
CASSHPRSRGNQPQHF
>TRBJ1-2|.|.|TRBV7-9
TGTGCCAACAGCCTGGGCTATGGCTACACCTTC
CANSLGYGYTF
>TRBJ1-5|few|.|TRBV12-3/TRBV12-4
TGTGCCAGCAGTGGGGACCGGGACATTAGCAATCAGCCCCAGCATTTT
CASSGDRDISNQPQHF
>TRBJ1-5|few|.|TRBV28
TGTGCCAGCAGTTTTGGGGGGGCGTCGGTCAATCAGCCCCAGCATTTT
CASSFGGASVNQPQHF
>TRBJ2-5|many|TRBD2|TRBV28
TGTGCCAGCAGTTACCCCCTCAAGCGGGAGGACCTCCGGTTAGAGACCCAGTACTTC
CASSYPLKREDLRLETQYF
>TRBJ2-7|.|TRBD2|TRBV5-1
TGCGCCAGCAGCTTAATAGCGGGAGGGCCGGAGGACGAGCAGTACTTC
CASSLIAGGPEDEQYF
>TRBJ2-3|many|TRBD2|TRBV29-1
TGCAGCGTTGCCGTCAGGGTCCAGCGGGAGATCACAGATACGCAGTATTTT
CSVAVRVQREITDTQYF
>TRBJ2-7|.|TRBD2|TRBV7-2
TGTGCCAGCAGCTTCCGGACTAGCGGGGAGAGCTCCTACGAGCAGTACTTC
CASSFRTSGESSYEQYF
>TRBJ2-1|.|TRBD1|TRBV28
TGTGCCAGCAGTTCTCCCGGGGCAGGGGGCGGTGAGCAGTTCTTC
CASSSPGAGGGEQFF
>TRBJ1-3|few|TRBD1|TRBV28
TGTGCCAGCAGCGGATCGGGACAGGATTTGAGAAACACCATATATTTT
CASSGSGQDLRNTIYF
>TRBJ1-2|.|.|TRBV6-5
TGTGCCAGCAGTTTTTATGCTACCTATGGCTACACCTTC
CASSFYATYGYTF
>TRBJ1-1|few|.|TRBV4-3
TGCGCCAGCAGCCAAAACCCCGGCACTGAAGCTTTCTTT
CASSQNPGTEAFF
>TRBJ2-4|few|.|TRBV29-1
TGCAGCGTCGCCCCTGGGGAGCGGACCCTAGCCAAAAACATTCAGTACTTC
CSVAPGERTLAKNIQYF
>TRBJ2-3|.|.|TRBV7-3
TGTGCCAGCAGCTTTGTCTTAAGCGCAGATACGCAGTATTTT
CASSFVLSADTQYF
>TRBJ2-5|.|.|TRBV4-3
TGCGCCAGCAGCCAAAATCGCCTAGGTGAAGGCATGGGGACCCAGTACTTC
CASSQNRLGEGMGTQYF
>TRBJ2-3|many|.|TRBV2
TGTGCCAGCAGCCCGACCACAGATACGCAGTATTTT
CASSPTTDTQYF
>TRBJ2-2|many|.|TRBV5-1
TGCGCCAGCAGCTTGGTATCGACAGAGAGGAACGGGGAGCTGTTTTTT
CASSLVSTERNGELFF
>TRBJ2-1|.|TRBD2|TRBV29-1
TGCAGCGTTGAAGATGTAGCGGGGTCAATTTATGATGAGCAGTTCTTC
CSVEDVAGSIYDEQFF
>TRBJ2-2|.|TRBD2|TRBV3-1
TGTGCCCGCAGTTTAGGGGGACTAGCGGGAGGGCTGGGGACCGGGGAGCTGTTTTTT
CARSLGGLAGGLGTGELFF
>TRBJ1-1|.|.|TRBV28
TGTGCCAGCAGTCCAGGGGACCGGGAGTCCACTGAAGCTTTCTTT
CASSPGDRESTEAFF
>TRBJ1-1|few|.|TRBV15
TGTGCCACCAGCAGAGATTCGGGCGGGCGGGAGACTTTCTTT
CATSRDSGGRETFF
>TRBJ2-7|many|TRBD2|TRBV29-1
TGCAGCGTTGAGTGGACTAGCGGGAGGTCCTACGAGCAGTACTTC
CSVEWTSGRSYEQYF
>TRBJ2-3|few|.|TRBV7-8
TGTGCCAGCAGCGCCGACGGGGACACAGATACGCAGTATTTT
CASSADGDTDTQYF
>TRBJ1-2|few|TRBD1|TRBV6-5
TGTGCCAGCAGTTACTCCGGGACAGGGGACTATGGCTACACCTTC
CASSYSGTGDYGYTF
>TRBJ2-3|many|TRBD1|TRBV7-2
TGTGCCAGCACAAGGGGACAGGTTGCAGATACGCAGTATTTT
CASTRGQVADTQYF
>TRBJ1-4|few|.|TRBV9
TGTGCCAGCAGCGTTGGTCCGGTCGTCGGGGCGGTGTTTTTT
CASSVGPVVGAVFF
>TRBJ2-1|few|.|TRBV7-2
TGTGCCAGCAGTCTCCCCCTGGGGGTATCCTACAATGAGCAGTTCTTC
CASSLPLGVSYNEQFF
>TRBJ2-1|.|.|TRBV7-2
TGTGCCAGCAGCCTATATCAGCGGGAGCAGTTCTTC
CASSLYQREQFF
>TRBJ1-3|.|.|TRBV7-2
TGTGCCAGCAGCTTAGGGGGTGGAAACACCATATATTTT
CASSLGGGNTIYF
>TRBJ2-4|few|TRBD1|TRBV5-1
TGCGCCAGCAGCTTCGGACAGGGAGGAAACATTCAGTACTTC
CASSFGQGGNIQYF
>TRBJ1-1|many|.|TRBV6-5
TGTGCCAGCAGTTACCATGGGGGCACTGAAGCTTTCTTT
CASSYHGGTEAFF
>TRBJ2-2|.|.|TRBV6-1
TGTGCCAGCAGTGAAAGGGATCCCGGGGAGCTGTTTTTT
CASSERDPGELFF